This TCR beta chain is from a study of blood T cell repertoires in COVID-19. At the level of the study: PBMCs, B-cell-depleted T cells, or T cells provided the cDNA or gDNA that made up the material.

The authors' processing: Scientists estimated how many nucleated cells there were by amplifying reference gene primers. The assay was immunoSEQ multiplex PCR, and TCRdb's table has in-frame clones only and misses some. V and J calls and clone size come straight from that table; D and trimming were deduced from the DNA. In the table there are about 75,000 clones, 80% to 90% of which are singletons. The germline CDR1 and CDR2 sequences are KGHSH and LQKENI. The V end was cut by 3 bases, the J end by 12 bases, with 21 bases between. The length of the CDR3 is 14 residues. The chain employs TRBV18 and TRBJ2-7; D is perhaps TRBD1 (5 bases). The receptor comes from a woman aged 45-59 years with acute or convalescent COVID-19. Sequenced sample: peripheral blood. CDR3 protein: CASSPSSDRPNAYF. CDR3 in DNA: TGTGCCAGCTCACCCAGTTCAGACAGACCGAATGCGTACTTC.